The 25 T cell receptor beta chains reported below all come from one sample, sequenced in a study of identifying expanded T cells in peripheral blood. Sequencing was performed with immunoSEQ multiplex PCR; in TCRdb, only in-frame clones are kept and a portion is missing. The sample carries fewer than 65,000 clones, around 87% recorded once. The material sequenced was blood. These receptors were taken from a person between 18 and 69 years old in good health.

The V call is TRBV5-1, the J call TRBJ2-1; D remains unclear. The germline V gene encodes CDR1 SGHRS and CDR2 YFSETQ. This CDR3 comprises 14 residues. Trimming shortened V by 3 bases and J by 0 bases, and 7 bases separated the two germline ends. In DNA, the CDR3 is TGCGCCAGCAGCTCCAGGAGCTCCTACAATGAGCAGTTCTTC. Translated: CASSSRSSYNEQFF.

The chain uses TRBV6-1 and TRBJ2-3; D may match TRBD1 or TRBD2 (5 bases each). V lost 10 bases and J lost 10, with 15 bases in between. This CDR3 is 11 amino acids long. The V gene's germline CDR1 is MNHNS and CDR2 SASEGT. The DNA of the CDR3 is TGTGCCATCGGGACCCACCGATCGCAGTATTTT. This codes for CAIGTHRSQYF.

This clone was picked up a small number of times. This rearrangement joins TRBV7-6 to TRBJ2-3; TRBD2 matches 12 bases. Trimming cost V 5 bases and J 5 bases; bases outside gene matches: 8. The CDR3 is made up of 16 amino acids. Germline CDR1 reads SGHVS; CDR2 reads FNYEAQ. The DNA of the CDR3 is TGTGCCAGCAGCCCTGGGACTAGCGGGTTGGTAGATACGCAGTATTTT. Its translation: CASSPGTSGLVDTQYF.

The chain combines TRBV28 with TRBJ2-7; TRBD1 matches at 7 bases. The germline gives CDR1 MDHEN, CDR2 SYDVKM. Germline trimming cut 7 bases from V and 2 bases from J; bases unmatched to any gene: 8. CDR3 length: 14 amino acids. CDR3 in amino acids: CASTLGQVTYEQYF. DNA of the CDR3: TGTGCCAGCACCCTCGGACAGGTCACCTACGAGCAGTACTTC.

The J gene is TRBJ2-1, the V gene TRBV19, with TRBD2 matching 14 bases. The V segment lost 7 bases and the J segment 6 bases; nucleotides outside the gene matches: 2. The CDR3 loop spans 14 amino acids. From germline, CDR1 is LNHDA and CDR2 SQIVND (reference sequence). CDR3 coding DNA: TGTGCCAGTACGGGACTAGCGGGAGTCAATGAGCAGTTCTTC. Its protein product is CASTGLAGVNEQFF.

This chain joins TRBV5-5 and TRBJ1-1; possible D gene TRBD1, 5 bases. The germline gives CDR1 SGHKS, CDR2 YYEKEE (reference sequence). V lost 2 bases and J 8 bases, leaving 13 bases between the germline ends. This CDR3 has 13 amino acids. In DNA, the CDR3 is TGTGCCAGCAGCTTATTCAGGGCCAGAGAAGCTTTCTTT. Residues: CASSLFRAREAFF.

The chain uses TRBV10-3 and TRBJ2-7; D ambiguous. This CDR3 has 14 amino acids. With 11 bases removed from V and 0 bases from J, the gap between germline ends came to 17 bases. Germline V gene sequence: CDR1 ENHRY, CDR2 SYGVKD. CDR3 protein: CAVDRSASSYEQYF. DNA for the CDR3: TGTGCCGTCGACCGGTCGGCGAGCTCCTACGAGCAGTACTTC.

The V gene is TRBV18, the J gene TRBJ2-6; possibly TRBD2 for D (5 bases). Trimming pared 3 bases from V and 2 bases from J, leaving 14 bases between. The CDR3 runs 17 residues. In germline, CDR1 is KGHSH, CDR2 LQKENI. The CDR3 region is CASSPPGSHAGANVLTF. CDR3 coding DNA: TGTGCCAGCTCACCCCCGGGATCCCATGCTGGGGCCAACGTCCTGACTTTC. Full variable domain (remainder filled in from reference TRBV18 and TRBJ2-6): NAGVMQNPRHLVRRRGQEARLRCSPMKGHSHVYWYRQLPEEGLKFMVYLQKENIIDESGMPKERFSAEFPKEGPSILRIQQVVRGDSAAYFCASSPPGSHAGANVLTFGAGSRLTVL.

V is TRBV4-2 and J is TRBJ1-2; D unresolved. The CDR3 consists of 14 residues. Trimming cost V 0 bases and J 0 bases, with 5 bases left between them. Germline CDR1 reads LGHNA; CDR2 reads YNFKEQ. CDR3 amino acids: CASSQDEANYGYTF. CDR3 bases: TGTGCCAGCAGCCAAGATGAGGCTAACTATGGCTACACCTTC.

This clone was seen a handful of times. Here the CDR3 reads CASSPSGDYEQYF. CDR3 nucleotides: TGTGCCAGCAGCCCTAGCGGAGATTACGAGCAGTACTTC. This rearrangement joins TRBV21-1 to TRBJ2-7; TRBD2, the D gene given by the table, was not confirmed from the DNA. TRBV21-1 is designated a pseudogene. The length of the CDR3 is 13 residues.

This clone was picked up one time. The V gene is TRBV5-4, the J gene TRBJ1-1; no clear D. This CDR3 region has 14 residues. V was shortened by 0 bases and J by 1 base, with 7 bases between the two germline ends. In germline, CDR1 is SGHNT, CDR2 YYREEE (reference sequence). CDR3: CASSLVQSNTEAFF. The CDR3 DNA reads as TGTGCCAGCAGCTTGGTCCAGTCGAACACTGAAGCTTTCTTT.

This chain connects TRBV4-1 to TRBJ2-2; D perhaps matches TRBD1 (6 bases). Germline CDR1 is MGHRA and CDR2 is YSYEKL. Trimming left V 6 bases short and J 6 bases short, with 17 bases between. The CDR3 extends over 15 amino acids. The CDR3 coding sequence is TGCGCCAGCAGACAGGGTCCGCTTGTTTCCGGGGAGCTGTTTTTT. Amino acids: CASRQGPLVSGELFF.

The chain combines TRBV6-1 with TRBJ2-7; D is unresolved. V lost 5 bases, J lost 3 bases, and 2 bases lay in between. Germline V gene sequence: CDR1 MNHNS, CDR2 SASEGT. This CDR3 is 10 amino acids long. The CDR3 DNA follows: TGTGCCAGCAGTATCTACGAGCAGTACTTC. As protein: CASSIYEQYF.

The CDR3 DNA reads TGCGCCAGCAGCCAAGATCCCGGGACTTACACAGATACGCAGTATTTT. Translated: CASSQDPGTYTDTQYF. V is TRBV4-3 and J is TRBJ2-3; possibly TRBD2 for D (6 bases). The CDR3 runs to 16 residues. Deletions cut 0 bases from V and 2 bases from J, with 12 bases between. CDR1 is LGHNA, CDR2 YSLEER, per germline.

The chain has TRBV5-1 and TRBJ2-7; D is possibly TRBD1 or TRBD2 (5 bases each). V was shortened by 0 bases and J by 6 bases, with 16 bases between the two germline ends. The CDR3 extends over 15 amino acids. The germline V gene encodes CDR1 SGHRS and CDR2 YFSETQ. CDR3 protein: CASSLAGDGRGEQYF. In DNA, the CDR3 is TGCGCCAGCAGCTTGGCTGGGGACGGCAGAGGCGAGCAGTACTTC.

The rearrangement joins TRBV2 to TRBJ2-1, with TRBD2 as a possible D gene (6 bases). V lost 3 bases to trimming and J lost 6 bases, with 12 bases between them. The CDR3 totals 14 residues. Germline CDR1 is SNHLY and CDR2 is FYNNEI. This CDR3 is CASSDQGLPNEQFF. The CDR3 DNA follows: TGTGCCAGCAGTGATCAGGGACTCCCCAATGAGCAGTTCTTC.

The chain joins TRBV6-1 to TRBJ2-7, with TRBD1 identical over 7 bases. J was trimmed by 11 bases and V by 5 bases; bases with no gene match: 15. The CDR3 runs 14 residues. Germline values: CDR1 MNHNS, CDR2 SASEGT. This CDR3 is CASSKRDSVIVEYF. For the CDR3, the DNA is TGTGCCAGCAGTAAAAGGGACAGCGTAATAGTTGAGTACTTC.

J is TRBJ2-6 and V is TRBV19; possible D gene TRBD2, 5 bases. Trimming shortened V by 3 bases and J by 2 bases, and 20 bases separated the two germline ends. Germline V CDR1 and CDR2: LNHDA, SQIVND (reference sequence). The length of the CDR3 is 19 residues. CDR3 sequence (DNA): TGTGCCAGTAGTATTGGTCCCTCACGGGAACTAGCTGGGGCCAACGTCCTGACTTTC. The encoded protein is CASSIGPSRELAGANVLTF.

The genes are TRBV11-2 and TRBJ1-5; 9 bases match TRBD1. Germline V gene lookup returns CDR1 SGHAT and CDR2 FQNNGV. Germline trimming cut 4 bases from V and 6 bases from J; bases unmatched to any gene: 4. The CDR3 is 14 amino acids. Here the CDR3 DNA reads TGTGCCAGCAGCTGGACAGGGGTTGGTCAGCCCCAGCATTTT. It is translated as CASSWTGVGQPQHF.

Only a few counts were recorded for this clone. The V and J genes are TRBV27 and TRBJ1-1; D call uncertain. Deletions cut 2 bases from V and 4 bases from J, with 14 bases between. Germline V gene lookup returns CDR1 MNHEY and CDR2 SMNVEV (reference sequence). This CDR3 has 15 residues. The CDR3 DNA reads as TGTGCCAGCAGTTTAGTGGCGGAGCGGCTCACTGAAGCTTTCTTT. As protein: CASSLVAERLTEAFF.

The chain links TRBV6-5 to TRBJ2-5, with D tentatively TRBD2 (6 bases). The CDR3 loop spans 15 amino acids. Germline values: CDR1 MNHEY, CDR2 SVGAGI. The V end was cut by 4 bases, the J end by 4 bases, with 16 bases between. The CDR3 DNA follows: TGTGCCAGCAGTTCCCGCGGAGGGCGGGCAGAGACCCAGTACTTC. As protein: CASSSRGGRAETQYF.

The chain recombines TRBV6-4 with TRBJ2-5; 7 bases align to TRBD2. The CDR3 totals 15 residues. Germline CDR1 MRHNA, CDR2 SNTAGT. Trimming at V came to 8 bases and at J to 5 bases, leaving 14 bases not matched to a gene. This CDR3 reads CASAAGPGGTETQYF. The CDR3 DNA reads TGTGCCAGCGCAGCCGGGCCCGGGGGGACGGAGACCCAGTACTTC.

The CDR3 sequence: CASSQHLGGYTGELFF. In nucleotides, the CDR3 is TGCGCCAGCAGCCAACACCTCGGAGGGTACACCGGGGAGCTGTTTTTT. The rearrangement joins TRBV4-3 to TRBJ2-2; weak D call: TRBD2 (6 bases). Germline assignment: CDR1 LGHNA and CDR2 YSLEER. The V end lost 2 bases, the J end lost 3 bases, and 13 bases lay between the germline ends. The CDR3 runs 16 residues.

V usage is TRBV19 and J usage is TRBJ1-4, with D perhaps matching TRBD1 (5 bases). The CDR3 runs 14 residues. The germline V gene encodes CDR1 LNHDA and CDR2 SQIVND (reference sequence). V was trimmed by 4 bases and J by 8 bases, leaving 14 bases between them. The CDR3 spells CASSTGLGGEKLFF. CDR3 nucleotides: TGTGCCAGTAGTACGGGACTCGGTGGGGAAAAACTGTTTTTT.

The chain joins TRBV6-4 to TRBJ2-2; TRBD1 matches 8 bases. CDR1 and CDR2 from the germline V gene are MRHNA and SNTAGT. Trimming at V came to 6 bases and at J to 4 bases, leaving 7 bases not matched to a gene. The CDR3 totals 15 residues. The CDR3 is CASRGTGSSTGELFF. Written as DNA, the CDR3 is TGTGCCAGCAGAGGGACAGGCTCGAGCACCGGGGAGCTGTTTTTT.